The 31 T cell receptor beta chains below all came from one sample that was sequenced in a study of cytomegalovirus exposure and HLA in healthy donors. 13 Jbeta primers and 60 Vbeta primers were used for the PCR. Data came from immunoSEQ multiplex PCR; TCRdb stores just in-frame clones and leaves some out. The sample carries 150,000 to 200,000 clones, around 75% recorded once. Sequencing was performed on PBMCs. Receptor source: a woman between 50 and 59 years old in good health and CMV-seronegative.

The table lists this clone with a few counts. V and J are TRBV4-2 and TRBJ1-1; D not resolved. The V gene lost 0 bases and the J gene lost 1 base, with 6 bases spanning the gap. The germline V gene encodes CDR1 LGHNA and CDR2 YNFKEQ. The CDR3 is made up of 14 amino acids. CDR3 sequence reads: CASSQDHGNTEAFF. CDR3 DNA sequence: TGTGCCAGCAGCCAAGATCACGGGAACACTGAAGCTTTCTTT.

This chain's CDR3 is CSVDKDRGAGYGYTF. CDR3 nucleotide sequence: TGCAGCGTTGACAAGGACAGGGGAGCTGGCTATGGCTACACCTTC. V and J are TRBV29-1 and TRBJ1-2, with 9 bases lining up with TRBD1. There are 15 residues in the CDR3. The germline V gene encodes CDR1 SQVTM and CDR2 ANQGSEA. Trimming cost V 3 bases and J 4 bases; bases outside gene matches: 9.

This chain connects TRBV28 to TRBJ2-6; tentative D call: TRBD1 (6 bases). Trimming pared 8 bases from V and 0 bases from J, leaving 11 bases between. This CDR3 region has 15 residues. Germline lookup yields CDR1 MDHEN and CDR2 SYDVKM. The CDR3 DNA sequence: TGTGCCAGCGTCAGGGGCGGCTCTGGGGCCAACGTCCTGACTTTC. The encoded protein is CASVRGGSGANVLTF.

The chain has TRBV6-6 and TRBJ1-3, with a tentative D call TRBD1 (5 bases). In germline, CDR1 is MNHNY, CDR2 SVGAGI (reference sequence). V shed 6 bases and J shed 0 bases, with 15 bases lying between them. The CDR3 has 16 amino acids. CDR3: CASSRPQGGSGNTIYF. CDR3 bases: TGTGCCAGCAGCCGGCCTCAGGGTGGCTCTGGAAACACCATATATTTT.

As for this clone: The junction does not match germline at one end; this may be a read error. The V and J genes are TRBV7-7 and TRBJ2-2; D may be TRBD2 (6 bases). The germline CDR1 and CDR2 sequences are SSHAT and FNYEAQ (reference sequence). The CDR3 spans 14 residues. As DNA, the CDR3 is TGTGCTAGCAGCCCGACTAGATCGACCGGGGAGCTGTTTTTT. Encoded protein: CASSPTRSTGELFF.

The chain's CDR3 is CASSVGGQFYGYTF. DNA of the CDR3: TGTGCCAGCAGCGTAGGGGGGCAGTTCTATGGCTACACCTTC. The V gene is TRBV9, the J gene TRBJ1-2, with D perhaps TRBD1 (6 bases). This CDR3 is 14 amino acids long. Germline loops: CDR1 SGDLS, CDR2 YYNGEE. V was trimmed by 0 bases and J by 4 bases, leaving 10 bases between them.

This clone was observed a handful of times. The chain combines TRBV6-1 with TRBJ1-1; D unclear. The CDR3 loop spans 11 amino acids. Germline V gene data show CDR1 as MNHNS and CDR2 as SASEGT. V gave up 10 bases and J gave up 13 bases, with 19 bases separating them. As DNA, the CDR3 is TGTGCCACCCGGGATTCCTCACGAGGTTTCTTT. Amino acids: CATRDSSRGFF.

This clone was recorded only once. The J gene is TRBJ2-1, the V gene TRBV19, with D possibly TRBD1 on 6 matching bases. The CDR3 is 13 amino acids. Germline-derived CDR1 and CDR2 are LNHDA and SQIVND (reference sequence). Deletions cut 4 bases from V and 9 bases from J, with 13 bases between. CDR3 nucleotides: TGTGCCAGTAGTAGAGGACAGTCGGGTGAGCAGTTCTTC. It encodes CASSRGQSGEQFF.

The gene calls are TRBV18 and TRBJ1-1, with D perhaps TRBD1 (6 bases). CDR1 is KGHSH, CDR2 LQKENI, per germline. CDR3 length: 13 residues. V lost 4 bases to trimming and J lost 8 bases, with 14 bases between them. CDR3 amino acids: CASSQNGQGEAFF. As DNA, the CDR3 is TGTGCCAGCTCACAAAATGGGCAGGGGGAAGCTTTCTTT.

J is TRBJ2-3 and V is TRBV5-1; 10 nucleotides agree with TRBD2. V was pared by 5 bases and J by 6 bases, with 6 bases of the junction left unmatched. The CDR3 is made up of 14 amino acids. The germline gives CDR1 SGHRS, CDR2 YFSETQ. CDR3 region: CASREAGGLDTQYF. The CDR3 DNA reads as TGCGCCAGCAGGGAAGCGGGAGGGCTGGATACGCAGTATTTT. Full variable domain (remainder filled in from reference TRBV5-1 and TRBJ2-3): KAGVTQTPRYLIKTRGQQVTLSCSPISGHRSVSWYQQTPGQGLQFLFEYFSETQRNKGNFPGRFSGRQFSNSRSEMNVSTLELGDSALYLCASREAGGLDTQYFGPGTRLTVL.

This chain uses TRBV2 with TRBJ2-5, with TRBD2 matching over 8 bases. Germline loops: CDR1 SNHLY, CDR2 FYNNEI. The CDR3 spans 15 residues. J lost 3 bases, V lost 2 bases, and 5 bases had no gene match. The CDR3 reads CASSETGTRKETQYF. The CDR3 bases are TGTGCCAGCAGTGAAACCGGGACTAGGAAAGAGACCCAGTACTTC.

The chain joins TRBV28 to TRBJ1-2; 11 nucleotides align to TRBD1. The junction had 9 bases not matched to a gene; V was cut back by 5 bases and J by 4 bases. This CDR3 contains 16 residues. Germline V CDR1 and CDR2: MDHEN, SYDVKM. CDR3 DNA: TGTGCCAGCAGTCTGACTGCCGGGACAGGGGGCTATGGCTACACCTTC. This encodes CASSLTAGTGGYGYTF.

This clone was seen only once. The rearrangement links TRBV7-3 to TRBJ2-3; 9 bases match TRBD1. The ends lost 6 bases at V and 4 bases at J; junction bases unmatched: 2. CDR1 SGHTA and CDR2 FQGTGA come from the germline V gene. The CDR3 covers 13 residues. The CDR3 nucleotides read TGTGCCAGCAGGGGACAGGGATCAGATACGCAGTATTTT. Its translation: CASRGQGSDTQYF.

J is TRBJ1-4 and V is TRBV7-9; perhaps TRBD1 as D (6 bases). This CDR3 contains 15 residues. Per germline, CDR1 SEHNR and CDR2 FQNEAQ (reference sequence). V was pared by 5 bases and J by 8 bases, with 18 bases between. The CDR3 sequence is CASSNQGRVGEKLFF. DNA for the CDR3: TGTGCCAGCAGCAATCAGGGGCGCGTTGGCGAAAAACTGTTTTTT.

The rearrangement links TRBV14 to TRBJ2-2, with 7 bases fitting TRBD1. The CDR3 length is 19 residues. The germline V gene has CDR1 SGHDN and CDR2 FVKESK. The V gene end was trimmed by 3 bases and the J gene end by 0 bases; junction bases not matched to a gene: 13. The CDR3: CASSHLGTVGPPNTGELFF. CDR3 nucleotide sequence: TGTGCCAGCAGCCATTTGGGGACAGTGGGCCCTCCGAACACCGGGGAGCTGTTTTTT.

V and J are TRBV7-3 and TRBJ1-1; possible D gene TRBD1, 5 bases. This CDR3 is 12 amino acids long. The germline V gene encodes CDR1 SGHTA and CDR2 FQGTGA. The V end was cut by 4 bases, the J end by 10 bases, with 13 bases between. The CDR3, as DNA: TGTGCCAGCAGCTCCCCTGGGGCCCCAGCTTTCTTT. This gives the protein CASSSPGAPAFF.

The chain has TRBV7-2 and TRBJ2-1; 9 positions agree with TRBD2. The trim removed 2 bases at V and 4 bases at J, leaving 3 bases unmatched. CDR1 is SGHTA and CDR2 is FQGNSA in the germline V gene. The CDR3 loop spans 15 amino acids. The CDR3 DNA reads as TGTGCCAGCAGCTTACAGCTAGCGGGATACAATGAGCAGTTCTTC. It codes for CASSLQLAGYNEQFF.

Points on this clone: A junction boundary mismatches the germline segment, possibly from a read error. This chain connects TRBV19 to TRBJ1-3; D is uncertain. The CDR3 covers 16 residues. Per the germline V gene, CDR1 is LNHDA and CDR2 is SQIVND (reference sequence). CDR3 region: CASTITPRIAGNTIYF. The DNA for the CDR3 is TGTGCCAGTACTATAACCCCGCGGATCGCTGGAAACACCATATATTTT.

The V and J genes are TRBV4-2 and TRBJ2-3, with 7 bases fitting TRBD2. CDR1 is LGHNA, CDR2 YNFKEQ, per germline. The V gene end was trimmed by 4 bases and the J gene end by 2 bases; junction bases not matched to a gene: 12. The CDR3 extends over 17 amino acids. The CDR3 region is CASSLREGSWNTDTQYF. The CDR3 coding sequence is TGTGCCAGCAGCCTGAGGGAGGGCAGTTGGAACACAGATACGCAGTATTTT.

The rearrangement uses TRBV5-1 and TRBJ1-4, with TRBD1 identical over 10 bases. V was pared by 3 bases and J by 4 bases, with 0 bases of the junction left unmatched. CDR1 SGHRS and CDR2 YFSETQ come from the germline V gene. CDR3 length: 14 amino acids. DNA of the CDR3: TGCGCCAGCAGCTGGACAGGGGGTAATGAAAAACTGTTTTTT. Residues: CASSWTGGNEKLFF.

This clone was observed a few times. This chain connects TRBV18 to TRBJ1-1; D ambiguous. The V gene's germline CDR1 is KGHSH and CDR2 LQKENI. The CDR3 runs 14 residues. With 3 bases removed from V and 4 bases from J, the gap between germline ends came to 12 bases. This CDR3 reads CASSPEVRVTEAFF. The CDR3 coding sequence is TGTGCCAGCTCACCGGAGGTTCGTGTCACTGAAGCTTTCTTT. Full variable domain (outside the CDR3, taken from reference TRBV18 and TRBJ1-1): NAGVMQNPRHLVRRRGQEARLRCSPMKGHSHVYWYRQLPEEGLKFMVYLQKENIIDESGMPKERFSAEFPKEGPSILRIQQVVRGDSAAYFCASSPEVRVTEAFFGQGTRLTVV.

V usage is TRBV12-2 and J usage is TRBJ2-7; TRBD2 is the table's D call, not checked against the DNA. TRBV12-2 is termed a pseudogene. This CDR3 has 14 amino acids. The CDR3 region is CASRPPAGIVEQYF. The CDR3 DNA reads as TGTGCAAGTCGCCCCCCCGCGGGCATTGTTGAGCAGTACTTC.

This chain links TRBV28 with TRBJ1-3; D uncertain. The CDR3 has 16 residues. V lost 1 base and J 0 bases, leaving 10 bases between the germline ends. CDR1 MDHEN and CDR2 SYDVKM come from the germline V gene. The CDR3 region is CASSLSVVYSGNTIYF. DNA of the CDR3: TGTGCCAGCAGTTTATCGGTAGTGTACTCTGGAAACACCATATATTTT. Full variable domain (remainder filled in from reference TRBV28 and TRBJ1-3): DVKVTQSSRYLVKRTGEKVFLECVQDMDHENMFWYRQDPGLGLRLIYFSYDVKMKEKGDIPEGYSVSREKKERFSLILESASTNQTSMYLCASSLSVVYSGNTIYFGEGSWLTVV.

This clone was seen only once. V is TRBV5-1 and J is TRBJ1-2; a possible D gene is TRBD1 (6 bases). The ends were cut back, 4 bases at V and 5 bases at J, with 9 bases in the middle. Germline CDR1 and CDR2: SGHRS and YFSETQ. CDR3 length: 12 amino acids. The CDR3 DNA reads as TGCGCCAGCAGCGCACAGGGATATGGCTACACCTTC. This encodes CASSAQGYGYTF.

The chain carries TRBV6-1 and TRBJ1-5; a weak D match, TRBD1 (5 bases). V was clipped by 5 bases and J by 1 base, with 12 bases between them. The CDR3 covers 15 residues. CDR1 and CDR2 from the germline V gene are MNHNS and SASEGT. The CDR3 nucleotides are TGTGCCAGCAGTTCCCAGGGAAAGAGCAATCAGCCCCAGCATTTT. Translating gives CASSSQGKSNQPQHF.

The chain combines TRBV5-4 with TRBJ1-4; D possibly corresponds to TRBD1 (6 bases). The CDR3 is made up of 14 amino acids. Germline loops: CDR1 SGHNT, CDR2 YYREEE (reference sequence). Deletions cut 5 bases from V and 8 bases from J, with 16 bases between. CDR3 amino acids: CASRAQGLGEKLFF. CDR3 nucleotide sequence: TGTGCCAGCAGGGCACAGGGCTTGGGAGAAAAACTGTTTTTT.

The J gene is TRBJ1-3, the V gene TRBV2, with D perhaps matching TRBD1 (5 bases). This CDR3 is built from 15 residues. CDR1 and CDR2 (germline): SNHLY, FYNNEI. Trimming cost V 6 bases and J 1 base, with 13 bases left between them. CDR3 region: CASRPGGLSGNTIYF. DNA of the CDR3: TGTGCCAGCAGGCCGGGGGGATTGTCTGGAAACACCATATATTTT.

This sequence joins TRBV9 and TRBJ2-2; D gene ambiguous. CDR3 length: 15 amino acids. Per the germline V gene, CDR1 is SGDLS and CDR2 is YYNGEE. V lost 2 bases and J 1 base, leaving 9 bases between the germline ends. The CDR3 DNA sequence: TGTGCCAGCAGCGTTCGGGTCGGGAACACCGGGGAGCTGTTTTTT. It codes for CASSVRVGNTGELFF.

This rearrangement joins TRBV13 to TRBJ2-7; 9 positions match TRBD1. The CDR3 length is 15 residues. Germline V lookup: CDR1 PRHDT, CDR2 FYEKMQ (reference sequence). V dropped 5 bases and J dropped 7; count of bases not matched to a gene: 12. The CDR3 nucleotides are TGTGCCAGCAGCCCTAGGGACAGGGTCCCGGAGGAGCAGTACTTC. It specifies CASSPRDRVPEEQYF.

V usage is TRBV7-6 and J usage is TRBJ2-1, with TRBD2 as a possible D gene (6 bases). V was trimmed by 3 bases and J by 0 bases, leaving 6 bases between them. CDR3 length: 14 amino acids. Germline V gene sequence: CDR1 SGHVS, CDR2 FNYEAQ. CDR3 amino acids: CASSLGGSYNEQFF. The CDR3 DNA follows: TGTGCCAGCAGCTTGGGAGGCTCCTACAATGAGCAGTTCTTC.

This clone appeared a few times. CDR3 nucleotides: TGCAGCGTGGGAAGGTATAGCGGGGCCAACAATGAGCAGTTCTTC. As protein: CSVGRYSGANNEQFF. This chain joins TRBV29-1 and TRBJ2-1; 8 nucleotides align to TRBD2. V trimming: 6 bases; J trimming: 5 bases; junction bases outside the gene matches: 12. The CDR3 is made up of 15 amino acids. Germline V lookup: CDR1 SQVTM, CDR2 ANQGSEA.